Listed below are T cell receptor beta chains from one sample, sequenced in a study of blood T cell repertoires in COVID-19. The protocol was immunoSEQ multiplex PCR, while the TCRdb copy is restricted to in-frame clones and leaves out a portion. The sample yields approximately 480,000 clones, 87% seen once. Specimen: PBMCs or T cells enriched from blood (not recorded which). The receptors derive from a woman under 30 who had recovered from COVID-19. CDR3s include the opening cysteine and the closing phenylalanine or tryptophan. Fields, in order: clone size, J gene, V gene, D gene, CDR3 DNA, CDR3 protein. D genes are given only for firm matches. Clone size is stated in some rows and not others, as once, few, many or a class when expanded.

NA,TRBJ1-3,TRBV23-1,NA,TGCGCCAGCAGTCATCGGCGTTCGGGAAGCTCTGGAAACACCATATATTTT,CASSHRRSGSSGNTIYF
NA,TRBJ2-3,TRBV11-2,NA,TGTGCCAGCAGCTTCTTCACAGATACGCAGTATTTT,CASSFFTDTQYF
once,TRBJ1-5,TRBV6-5,TRBD1,TGTGCCAGCACATGGGGACAGGGCAGCAATCAGCCCCAGCATTTT,CASTWGQGSNQPQHF
NA,TRBJ1-4,TRBV5-1,NA,TGCGCCAGCAGCTTTGACAGCGCCGTTGGAAAACTGTTTTTT,CASSFDSAVGKLFF
NA,TRBJ1-2,TRBV6-6,NA,TGTGCCAGCAGTCGACAGTATGGCTACACCTTC,CASSRQYGYTF
NA,TRBJ1-5,TRBV6-5,NA,TGTGCCAGCAGCCTCAGGGTAAGGGATCAGCCCCAGCATTTT,CASSLRVRDQPQHF
NA,TRBJ2-1,TRBV5-1,TRBD2,TGCGCCAGCAGCTCAGCCCTAGCGGGCCCCTACAATGAGCAGTTCTTC,CASSSALAGPYNEQFF
NA,TRBJ2-3,TRBV7-9,NA,TGTGCCAGCAGCTTACCTCCGACAGGATTCACAGATACGCAGTATTTT,CASSLPPTGFTDTQYF
NA,TRBJ1-6,TRBV12-5,NA,TGTGCTAGTGGTCTTTTCGGTTCACCCCTCCACTTT,CASGLFGSPLHF
once,TRBJ2-5,TRBV27,TRBD2,TGTGCCAGCAGTTTAAGGGCCCGGGGGAGCGGGGGGGCTATGCCGCGGGAGACCCAGTACTTC,CASSLRARGSGGAMPRETQYF
NA,TRBJ2-5,TRBV5-1,NA,TGCGCCAGCAGCTTGGTTGGGCCGACCGAACAAGAGACCCAGTACTTC,CASSLVGPTEQETQYF
few,TRBJ2-7,TRBV30,NA,TGTGCCTGGAGTGCGGGTGGAAGGACCTACGAGCAGTACTTC,CAWSAGGRTYEQYF
NA,TRBJ1-2,TRBV7-6,NA,TGTGCCAGCAGCTTTACGAGGGAGGGTGAAGGCTACACCTTC,CASSFTREGEGYTF
once,TRBJ1-6,TRBV6-5,TRBD1,TGTGCCAGCAGGGGACAGGGCGGATCACCCCTCCACTTT,CASRGQGGSPLHF
NA,TRBJ2-1,TRBV7-9,TRBD2,TGTGCCAGCTTTAGGGAACTAGCGGGGTGGAGCTCCTACAATGAGCAGTTCTTC,CASFRELAGWSSYNEQFF
NA,TRBJ1-5,TRBV28,NA,TGTGCCAGCAGTCTTCCCACTTTAGCGTCCCAGCATTTT,CASSLPTLASQHF